These 27 T cell receptor beta chains were all obtained from the same sample, sequenced in a study of preoperative IRX-2 immunotherapy in early breast cancer. Regarding treatment: preoperative locoregional IRX-2 cytokine immunotherapy. Produced via immunoSEQ multiplex PCR; TCRdb's table is partial and in-frame only. The sample includes approximately 27,000 clones, 75% to 90% of them seen just once. The sample in question was lymph node tissue, obtained after IRX-2 immunotherapy. These TCRs come from a human donor with breast cancer.

This clone has just one count. The rearrangement joins TRBV28 to TRBJ1-2; D remains unclear. V lost 6 bases to trimming and J lost 2 bases, with 13 bases between them. Germline V lookup: CDR1 MDHEN, CDR2 SYDVKM. The CDR3 runs 14 residues. The CDR3 DNA follows: TGTGCCAGCAGCTACTCGACGGCGAACTATGGCTACACCTTC. It translates to CASSYSTANYGYTF.

This clone was picked up a small number of times. The chain uses TRBV11-3 and TRBJ2-5; D remains unclear. CDR3 size: 14 residues. V dropped 1 base and J dropped 3 bases, with 9 bases sitting between them. Germline values: CDR1 SGHNT, CDR2 YENEEA. CDR3 sequence reads: CASSLVGVKETQYF. The CDR3 DNA sequence: TGTGCCAGCAGCTTAGTTGGGGTAAAAGAGACCCAGTACTTC.

To note about this clone: The germline gene is not matched at one end of the junction; a read error may be the cause. For the CDR3, the DNA is TGTGCCAGCAGTCACTCGGGAGAGGGCAATCAGCCCCAGCATTTT. This codes for CASSHSGEGNQPQHF. V usage is TRBV6-8 and J usage is TRBJ1-5; D is undetermined. This CDR3 comprises 15 residues. Germline CDR1 reads MNHGY; CDR2 reads SAAAGT.

This clone was recorded a few times. The CDR3 DNA follows: TGTGCCAGCAGTGCCCTGGGCCTTTTGGGCGAAAAACTGTTTTTT. Amino acid sequence: CASSALGLLGEKLFF. The chain uses TRBV28 and TRBJ1-4; D call uncertain. The V and J ends lost 5 bases and 8 bases respectively, with 18 bases between them. This CDR3 spans 15 amino acids. Per germline, CDR1 MDHEN and CDR2 SYDVKM.

This chain connects TRBV29-1 to TRBJ1-4; D perhaps matches TRBD1 (5 bases). CDR3 length equals 16 residues. With 7 bases removed from V and 2 bases from J, the gap between germline ends came to 20 bases. In germline, CDR1 is SQVTM, CDR2 ANQGSEA. The CDR3 DNA reads as TGCAGCGGGGGAGTTGGGGCGCTGGGGACTAATGAAAAACTGTTTTTT. Translated, it gives CSGGVGALGTNEKLFF.

The J gene is TRBJ1-5, the V gene TRBV6-7; D gene uncertain. TRBV6-7 has ORF status, its function being uncertain. Trimming stripped 2 bases from V and 0 bases from J, with 8 bases between. The CDR3 covers 15 residues. The CDR3 DNA reads TGTGCCAGCAGTTACGGTCGATATAGCAATCAGCCCCAGCATTTT. Translation gives CASSYGRYSNQPQHF.

The chain recombines TRBV28 with TRBJ2-3, with 12 bases fitting TRBD2. The germline gives CDR1 MDHEN, CDR2 SYDVKM. Trimming removed 5 bases from V and 4 bases from J; junction bases left unmatched: 10. The CDR3 is made up of 17 amino acids. The CDR3 is CASSAGRASGGADTQYF. CDR3 DNA sequence: TGTGCCAGCAGTGCGGGGCGGGCTAGCGGGGGGGCAGATACGCAGTATTTT. The full variable domain, its missing parts supplied by reference TRBV28 and TRBJ2-3, is DVKVTQSSRYLVKRTGEKVFLECVQDMDHENMFWYRQDPGLGLRLIYFSYDVKMKEKGDIPEGYSVSREKKERFSLILESASTNQTSMYLCASSAGRASGGADTQYFGPGTRLTVL.

V and J are TRBV19 and TRBJ2-1; D is uncertain. CDR1 LNHDA and CDR2 SQIVND come from the germline V gene (reference sequence). CDR3 length: 15 amino acids. V was shortened by 6 bases and J by 2 bases, with 14 bases between the two germline ends. The chain's CDR3 is CASSPTSPPYNEQFF. The CDR3, as DNA: TGTGCCAGTAGCCCGACCTCTCCGCCCTACAATGAGCAGTTCTTC.

This clone has only a few counts. The chain couples TRBV12-5 to TRBJ2-1; TRBD2 is a possible D gene (5 bases). This CDR3 has 12 residues. Germline assignment: CDR1 LGHNT and CDR2 FRNRAP. CDR3: CASGNPNNEQFF. As DNA, the CDR3 is TGTGCCAGCGGTAACCCGAACAATGAGCAGTTCTTC.

The chain employs TRBV6-8 and TRBJ1-1; tentative D call: TRBD1 (5 bases). From germline, CDR1 is MNHGY and CDR2 SAAAGT. The CDR3 sequence is 14 residues long. V was pared by 6 bases and J by 1 base, with 12 bases between. CDR3 DNA sequence: TGTGCCAGCAGGCGACTTGGGGGGAACACTGAAGCTTTCTTT. Translated: CASRRLGGNTEAFF.

The chain couples TRBV30 to TRBJ2-6; no firm D call. This CDR3 contains 15 residues. Germline values: CDR1 GTSNPN, CDR2 SVGIG (reference sequence). With 1 base removed from V and 4 bases from J, the gap between germline ends came to 11 bases. This chain's CDR3 is CAWSASLIGANVLTF. The CDR3 nucleotides read TGTGCCTGGAGTGCATCCCTAATCGGGGCCAACGTCCTGACTTTC.

This chain links TRBV12-5 with TRBJ2-3, with a weak D call TRBD1 (5 bases). This CDR3 is 16 amino acids long. Germline CDR1 reads LGHNT; CDR2 reads FRNRAP. V was cut by 3 bases and J by 0 bases, with 13 bases left in between. The CDR3 loop is CASGFSQGLSTDTQYF. DNA for the CDR3: TGTGCTAGTGGTTTTTCCCAGGGCCTTAGCACAGATACGCAGTATTTT.

V and J are TRBV18 and TRBJ1-2; D might be TRBD1 (6 bases). Germline V gives CDR1 KGHSH, CDR2 LQKENI. The length of the CDR3 is 14 residues. V was trimmed by 5 bases and J by 4 bases, leaving 14 bases between them. As DNA, the CDR3 is TGTGCCAGCTCAGCGGACAGTTCGGGCTATGGCTACACCTTC. It is translated as CASSADSSGYGYTF.

The V gene is TRBV28, the J gene TRBJ1-5; TRBD1 is a possible D gene (5 bases). This CDR3 contains 14 residues. V was trimmed by 5 bases and J by 5 bases, leaving 13 bases between them. Germline values: CDR1 MDHEN, CDR2 SYDVKM. CDR3 coding DNA: TGTGCCAGCAGTCCCCGGACATACTATCAGCCCCAGCATTTT. Its translation is CASSPRTYYQPQHF.

The chain links TRBV6-8 to TRBJ2-5; D is undetermined. This CDR3 has 15 residues. Germline V gene data show CDR1 as MNHGY and CDR2 as SAAAGT. Trimming took 5 bases from V and 5 from J, leaving 18 bases between them. CDR3 loop: CASSGGIAEVETQYF. CDR3 nucleotides: TGTGCCAGCAGTGGCGGTATAGCCGAGGTGGAGACCCAGTACTTC.

This clone was found a few times. This rearrangement joins TRBV11-3 to TRBJ1-2; D not resolved. This CDR3 is 14 amino acids long. V gave up 8 bases and J gave up 2 bases, with 15 bases separating them. Germline V gives CDR1 SGHNT, CDR2 YENEEA. CDR3 sequence reads: CASCPGWSNYGYTF. In DNA, the CDR3 is TGTGCCAGCTGTCCTGGGTGGTCCAACTATGGCTACACCTTC.

The genes are TRBV18 and TRBJ2-2, with TRBD1 matching 8 bases. Per germline, CDR1 KGHSH and CDR2 LQKENI. J lost 5 bases, V lost 5 bases, and 13 bases had no gene match. This CDR3 contains 17 residues. DNA for the CDR3: TGTGCCAGCTCATCGAGAGAATCAGGGGGCGATACCGGGGAGCTGTTTTTT. Its translation is CASSSRESGGDTGELFF.

V usage is TRBV18 and J usage is TRBJ2-7; 7 bases are shared with TRBD2. The length of the CDR3 is 13 residues. Germline trimming cut 2 bases from V and 7 bases from J; bases unmatched to any gene: 5. The germline V gene encodes CDR1 KGHSH and CDR2 LQKENI. CDR3 in DNA: TGTGCCAGCTCACCAATGGCGGGGGATGAGCAGTACTTC. Protein sequence: CASSPMAGDEQYF.

The V gene is TRBV19, the J gene TRBJ1-2, with 7 bases identical to TRBD1. Unmatched junction bases numbered 7, after V lost 4 bases and J lost 2 bases. The CDR3 spans 15 residues. CDR1 and CDR2 from the germline V gene are LNHDA and SQIVND (reference sequence). As DNA, the CDR3 is TGTGCCAGTAGTAGTAGTAGGGGGCGCAACTATGGCTACACCTTC. Amino acids: CASSSSRGRNYGYTF.

The chain uses TRBV29-1 and TRBJ2-5, with TRBD1 as a possible D gene (5 bases). Trimming shortened V by 2 bases and J by 8 bases, and 15 bases separated the two germline ends. The CDR3 loop spans 13 amino acids. CDR1 and CDR2 (germline): SQVTM, ANQGSEA. The CDR3 sequence: CSVELGPDLTQYF. CDR3 coding DNA: TGCAGCGTTGAATTGGGGCCCGACCTTACCCAGTACTTC.

The chain carries TRBV6-8 and TRBJ1-2; 7 bases line up with TRBD1. The CDR3 runs 13 residues. Germline V gene data show CDR1 as MNHGY and CDR2 as SAAAGT. Trimming removed 10 bases from V and 3 bases from J; junction bases left unmatched: 8. In DNA form, the CDR3 reads TGTGCCATCACAGGGGTAGCATACTATGGCTACACCTTC. Translated, it gives CAITGVAYYGYTF.

This clone has more than one count but fewer than ten. The rearrangement joins TRBV19 to TRBJ1-6; 7 positions agree with TRBD1. This CDR3 spans 15 amino acids. Germline V gives CDR1 LNHDA, CDR2 SQIVND (reference sequence). The trim removed 6 bases at V and 9 bases at J, leaving 11 bases unmatched. The CDR3 is CASSPGQFGISPLHF. The CDR3 nucleotides are TGTGCCAGTAGCCCGGGACAGTTCGGCATTTCACCCCTCCACTTT. The full variable domain, completed using reference TRBV19 and TRBJ1-6, is DGGITQSPKYLFRKEGQNVTLSCEQNLNHDAMYWYRQDPGQGLRLIYYSQIVNDFQKGDIAEGYSVSREKKESFPLTVTSAQKNPTAFYLCASSPGQFGISPLHFGNGTRLTVT.

The table lists this clone with a few counts. The chain is built from TRBV19 and TRBJ1-1; 12 bases are shared with TRBD1. Germline CDR1 LNHDA, CDR2 SQIVND (reference sequence). The CDR3 covers 16 residues. J gave up 10 bases and V 4 bases, and 13 bases lay outside the gene matches. The CDR3 sequence: CASSSREGTGGGRAFF. The CDR3, as DNA: TGTGCCAGTAGTAGCAGAGAGGGGACAGGGGGCGGACGAGCTTTCTTT.

The chain employs TRBV7-4 and TRBJ1-1; D unclear. Deletions cut 3 bases from V and 0 bases from J, with 5 bases between. Germline CDR1 and CDR2: SGHVT and SQSDAQ. This CDR3 contains 13 residues. The CDR3 DNA sequence: TGTGCCAGCAGCTTTGAAATGAACACTGAAGCTTTCTTT. Translation: CASSFEMNTEAFF. Full variable domain (remainder filled in from reference TRBV7-4 and TRBJ1-1): GAGVSQSPRYKVAKRGRDVALRCDSISGHVTLYWYRQTLGQGSEVLTYSQSDAQRDKSGRPSGRFSAERPERSVSTLKIQRTEQGDSAVYLCASSFEMNTEAFFGQGTRLTVV.

V and J are TRBV30 and TRBJ1-3; unclear D gene. V gave up 3 bases and J gave up 8 bases, with 17 bases separating them. The CDR3 runs to 14 residues. Germline V gene sequence: CDR1 GTSNPN, CDR2 SVGIG (reference sequence). The CDR3 nucleotides are TGTGCCTGGAGCCTAGGTCAGGCCGGAGACACCATATATTTT. Amino acids: CAWSLGQAGDTIYF.

The rearrangement links TRBV5-1 to TRBJ2-1, with a possible D match to TRBD2 (5 bases). V was cut by 3 bases and J by 9 bases, with 19 bases left in between. CDR1 is SGHRS, CDR2 YFSETQ, per germline. The CDR3 spans 15 residues. CDR3 bases: TGCGCCAGCAGCTACTCCCGTTCTAACCGGGGTGAGCAGTTCTTC. This encodes CASSYSRSNRGEQFF.

The rearrangement uses TRBV25-1 and TRBJ2-1; TRBD2 matches 9 bases. CDR3 length: 15 amino acids. Germline V lookup: CDR1 MGHDK, CDR2 SYGVNS. J was trimmed by 6 bases and V by 5 bases; bases with no gene match: 8. Here the CDR3 DNA reads TGTGCCAGCAGTAACCTTGGGACTAGCTTCAATGAGCAGTTCTTC. It translates to CASSNLGTSFNEQFF.